This T cell receptor beta chain derives from a study of blood T cell repertoires in COVID-19. Study as a whole: The origin of the acute and convalescent COVID-19 samples was the United States, Italy and Spain. Sample material is recorded as cDNA or gDNA derived from T cells, B-cell-depleted T cells, or PBMCs.

As handled by the study authors: Quantification of nucleated cells was approximated via reference gene primer amplification. Some clones are missing from TCRdb's copy, which holds only in-frame ones; the method was immunoSEQ multiplex PCR. V and J calls and clone size are given by that table; D and trimming were obtained from the DNA. The data hold some 260,000 clones, with roughly 88% observed a single time. V dropped 1 base and J dropped 4; count of bases not matched to a gene: 13. The CDR3 has 21 residues. Germline assignment: CDR1 LGHDT and CDR2 YNNKEL (reference sequence). The source material was peripheral blood. The rearrangement uses TRBV3-1 (or the pseudogene TRBV3-2) and TRBJ2-2; 15 nucleotides align to TRBD2. This clonotype was sampled from a woman between 40 and 50 years old who had recovered from COVID-19. CDR3 bases: TGTGCCAGCAGCCAAGCCCCCCCAGGACTAGCGGGGGGGCATGGCACCGGGGAGCTGTTTTTT. The encoded protein is CASSQAPPGLAGGHGTGELFF.